This TCR beta chain was profiled in a study of PD-1 blockade in classical Hodgkin lymphoma. The study, taken as a whole, reports: Patients starting nivolumab less than 1 year after ASCT had lower diversity and were excluded from later analyses. By C4D1, diversity of CD4+ TCRs had risen significantly, whereas that of CD8+ TCRs had not.

Every one of the patients relapsed after autologous stem cell transplantation (brentuximab vedotin exposure was variable). CDR1 and CDR2 (germline): SEHNR, FQNEAQ (reference sequence). The CDR3 totals 15 residues. Concerning this clone: Antigen specificity is unknown.

This table comes from immunoSEQ multiplex PCR, and its TCRdb copy is limited to in-frame clones, with some not included. The sample has about 86,000 clones, 85% to 90% seen once. The sample was peripheral blood mononuclear cells (PBMCs), taken before the second cycle of nivolumab. The V gene is TRBV7-9, the J gene TRBJ2-7; 8 bases map to TRBD1. The end of the DNA fits TRBJ2-5 better, so the J call may be wrong. The source is a human donor with classical Hodgkin lymphoma. The chain's CDR3 is CASSVIIDRGETQYF. DNA for the CDR3: TGTGCCAGCAGTGTTATCATTGACAGGGGCGAGACCCAGTACTTC.